A single sample is the source of the 4 T cell receptor beta chains below, sequenced in a study of shared clonotypes between healthy human individuals. Repertoires were generated with immunoSEQ multiplex PCR, while TCRdb's copy carries only in-frame clones and drops some. The sample lists roughly 110,000 clones, under 70% occurring once. The sample consisted of memory CD8+ T cells sorted from blood. The subset is: CD45RO+ cells pooled with CCR7-negative TemRA cells. The source is a woman aged 25 to 39 in good health.

V and J are TRBV7-8 and TRBJ2-7, with TRBD1 identical over 9 bases. J gave up 7 bases and V 6 bases, and 16 bases lay outside the gene matches. Germline V gene data show CDR1 as SGHVS and CDR2 as FQNEAQ. The CDR3 has 16 amino acids. This CDR3 is CASSLRWGTGFWEQYF. The DNA of the CDR3 is TGTGCCAGCAGTCTTAGGTGGGGGACAGGGTTTTGGGAGCAGTACTTC.

This clone was counted only a few times. The chain joins TRBV28 to TRBJ1-5; unclear D gene. Germline V gene lookup returns CDR1 MDHEN and CDR2 SYDVKM. CDR3 length equals 14 residues. Between the trimmed V and J ends, which lost 6 bases and 0 bases, there was a span of 9 bases. The CDR3 bases are TGTGCCAGCAGCGAGATTAATAGCAATCAGCCCCAGCATTTT. It yields the protein CASSEINSNQPQHF.

Regarding this clone: At one end, the junction sequence differs from germline, possibly due to a read error. The rearrangement joins TRBV6-4 to TRBJ2-5, with 11 positions matching TRBD2. This CDR3 is 17 amino acids long. Germline CDR1 MRHNA, CDR2 SNTAGT. DNA for the CDR3: TGTGCCAGCAGTTACTCGAGGGTAGCGGGAGGGGGAGAGACCCAGTACTTC. Amino acid sequence: CASSYSRVAGGGETQYF.

The chain employs TRBV27 and TRBJ2-7, with 13 nucleotides matching TRBD2. V lost 6 bases and J lost 1; bases outside the gene matches: 12. The CDR3 spans 18 residues. Per germline, CDR1 MNHEY and CDR2 SMNVEV (reference sequence). The CDR3 reads CASSHLLAGGPYSYEQYF. The CDR3 nucleotides are TGTGCCAGCAGCCATCTACTAGCGGGAGGGCCTTATTCCTACGAGCAGTACTTC.